A selection of T cell receptor beta chains follows, all from one sample in a study of cytomegalovirus exposure and HLA in healthy donors. Using immunoSEQ multiplex PCR, the repertoire was profiled, and TCRdb retains in-frame clones only, with some absent. The table lists about 180,000 clones, roughly 75% of them singletons. Sequenced sample: PBMCs. The receptors here all came from a man aged 40-55 years in good health and CMV-seronegative. The CDR3 runs from the conserved cysteine through the conserved F or W. Fields, in order: D gene, V gene, clone size, J gene, CDR3 DNA, CDR3 protein. A D gene is named only where the DNA matches it firmly. A row's size may be missing; if present it is once, few, many or a size class.

TRBD2	TRBV4-3	NA	TRBJ2-3	TGCGCCAGCAGCCAAGGTCTAGCGGGAGCCGGAGATACGCAGTATTTT	CASSQGLAGAGDTQYF
TRBD1	TRBV7-2	once	TRBJ1-2	TGTGCCAGCACCACGGACAGGGGTGGCTACACCTTC	CASTTDRGGYTF
NA	TRBV5-5	NA	TRBJ1-4	TGTGCCAGCAGCTGGAGGGCCGACAGCTCAACTAATGAAAAACTGTTTTTT	CASSWRADSSTNEKLFF
NA	TRBV7-2	NA	TRBJ1-3	TGTGCCAGCAGCCCGGGTTCTGGAAACACCATATATTTT	CASSPGSGNTIYF
TRBD1	TRBV9	NA	TRBJ2-3	TGTGCCAGCAGCGCCCATCTCAGGGGGCATAACCGTCCAGATACGCAGTATTTT	CASSAHLRGHNRPDTQYF
TRBD1	TRBV6-1	NA	TRBJ1-2	TGTGCCAGCAGTGCCTCCGGACAGGGGGAAAATCCGTTC	CASSASGQGENPF
NA	TRBV7-9	NA	TRBJ1-5	TGTGCCAGCAGCTTCAGTAGCAATCAGCCCCAGCATTTT	CASSFSSNQPQHF
TRBD2	TRBV27	NA	TRBJ2-7	TGTGCCAGCACCCGGAGCGGGAGCGGGGCCTACGAGCAGTACTTC	CASTRSGSGAYEQYF
TRBD2	TRBV7-9	NA	TRBJ2-1	TGTGCCAGCAGCTTTCGACTAGCAGACAATGAGCAGTTCTTC	CASSFRLADNEQFF
TRBD1	TRBV4-3	NA	TRBJ2-5	TGCGCCAGCGGTAAGGACAGGTTCCAAGAGACCCAGTACTTC	CASGKDRFQETQYF
TRBD2	TRBV6-1	NA	TRBJ2-1	TGTGCCAGCAGTGGACCCTTCCGCGGGAGGCCGGGTGAGCAGTTCTTC	CASSGPFRGRPGEQFF
TRBD2	TRBV30	NA	TRBJ2-1	TGTGCCTGGAGTGTACTAGCGGGAGTGAGTGAGCAGTTCTTC	CAWSVLAGVSEQFF
TRBD2	TRBV4-2	NA	TRBJ2-3	TGTGCCAGCAGCCCTAGCGGGAGCACAGATACGCAGTATTTT	CASSPSGSTDTQYF
NA	TRBV4-3	NA	TRBJ2-7	TGCGCCAGCAGCCAAGATAGAGCACGCTCCTACGAGCAGTACTTC	CASSQDRARSYEQYF
TRBD1	TRBV5-4	NA	TRBJ2-1	TGTGCCAGCAGCCAGGACAGGTTTTACAATGAGCAGTTCTTC	CASSQDRFYNEQFF
NA	TRBV6-5	NA	TRBJ1-2	TGTGCCAGCCGTCGGGGGACTTTTGGTAACTATGGCTACACCTTC	CASRRGTFGNYGYTF
NA	TRBV7-9	once	TRBJ1-5	TGTGCCAGCAGCTTAGAGACGGGATTGGGGAATCAGCCCCAGCATTTT	CASSLETGLGNQPQHF
TRBD1	TRBV11-3	NA	TRBJ1-1	TGTGCCAGCAGTTCCCCGGGACAGGGGGGGACGTCGGCTTTCTTT	CASSSPGQGGTSAFF
TRBD2	TRBV6-5	NA	TRBJ2-5	TGTGCCAGCTTTAGCGGGAGTTCCCAAGAGACCCAGTACTTC	CASFSGSSQETQYF
TRBD1	TRBV7-2	NA	TRBJ2-1	TGTGCCAGCAGCGCTCAGGGGGCGGGGCGCTACAATGAGCAGTTCTTC	CASSAQGAGRYNEQFF
TRBD1	TRBV7-9	few	TRBJ1-4	TGTGCCAGCAGCGGCCGACAGGGGGCTAATGAAAAACTGTTTTTT	CASSGRQGANEKLFF
TRBD2	TRBV7-2	NA	TRBJ2-5	TGTGCCAGCAGCTTCGGCGGGGGAGCAGAGACCCAGTACTTC	CASSFGGGAETQYF
NA	TRBV19	NA	TRBJ1-3	TGTGCCAGTCGGCAGAGCCGGGGGTTGTCCGGAAACACCATATATTTT	CASRQSRGLSGNTIYF
NA	TRBV11-3	NA	TRBJ2-2	TGTGCCAGCAGCTTCCAGGGGCCGAACACCGGGGAGCTGTTTTTT	CASSFQGPNTGELFF
TRBD2	TRBV19	NA	TRBJ2-6	TGTGCCAGTAGTCCCCGGACTAGCGGGACTCTCGGTGGGGCCAACGTCCTGACTTTC	CASSPRTSGTLGGANVLTF
TRBD2	TRBV27	NA	TRBJ2-7	TGTGCCAGCAGTATGGGACTAGCGGGTACCTCCCACGAGCAGTACTTC	CASSMGLAGTSHEQYF
TRBD2	TRBV10-3	few	TRBJ2-1	TGTGCCATCAGTGTGGGGAGCGGGGCCTACAATGAGCAGTTCTTC	CAISVGSGAYNEQFF
NA	TRBV2	NA	TRBJ2-7	TGTGCCAGCTCAACAGATTCCTACGAGCAGTACTTC	CASSTDSYEQYF
NA	TRBV27	NA	TRBJ1-5	TGTGCCAGCAGCACAGGGTTTAGCAATCAGCCCCAGCATTTT	CASSTGFSNQPQHF
TRBD2	TRBV7-6	few	TRBJ2-7	TGTGCCAGCAGCCCTAGAACTAGCGGGGGTTCCTACGAGCAGTACTTC	CASSPRTSGGSYEQYF
TRBD1	TRBV19	NA	TRBJ2-5	TGTGCCAGTATCGGGGACAGAGACCAAGAGACCCAGTACTTC	CASIGDRDQETQYF